Reported below is one T cell receptor beta chain. This record comes from a study of cytomegalovirus exposure and HLA in healthy donors. Trimming shortened V by 3 bases and J by 0 bases, and 9 bases separated the two germline ends. Germline values: CDR1 SNHLY, CDR2 FYNNEI. This CDR3 has 15 amino acids. The PCR was carried out with 60 Vbeta primers and 13 Jbeta primers. Authors' data handling: Some 11 million of the about 80 million unique TCR beta chains counted in a later analysis were shared. The table came from immunoSEQ multiplex PCR; TCRdb's copy has only in-frame clones and leaves some out. V, J and clone size are taken as reported in that table, and D and trimming were inferred from the DNA itself. The sample contains some 150,000 clones, 80% of which appear only once.

V and J are TRBV2 and TRBJ2-4; D gene uncertain. The receptor comes from a man younger than 40 in good health and CMV-seropositive. Sequences were obtained from PBMCs. The CDR3 protein is CASSEQRLAKNIQYF. The CDR3 DNA reads TGTGCCAGCAGTGAGCAGAGGCTAGCCAAAAACATTCAGTACTTC.